Here is one TCR beta chain with its context. Generated by immunoSEQ multiplex PCR, the TCRdb table keeps only in-frame clones and is missing some. Of 150,000 to 200,000 clones listed, approximately 95% are singletons. The record originates from a study of T cell responses to AZD1222 COVID-19 vaccine. Germline CDR1 and CDR2: MNHEY and SVGAGI. V dropped 4 bases and J dropped 7; count of bases not matched to a gene: 4. The CDR3 loop spans 13 amino acids. This specimen consisted of peripheral blood, obtained on day 0 of AZD1222 vaccination. The sequence derives from an adult in good health. The chain combines TRBV6-5 with TRBJ1-2, with TRBD1 matching over 9 bases. The CDR3 protein is CASSSDRGVGYTF. The CDR3 bases are TGTGCCAGCAGTTCTGACAGGGGGGTTGGCTACACCTTC.